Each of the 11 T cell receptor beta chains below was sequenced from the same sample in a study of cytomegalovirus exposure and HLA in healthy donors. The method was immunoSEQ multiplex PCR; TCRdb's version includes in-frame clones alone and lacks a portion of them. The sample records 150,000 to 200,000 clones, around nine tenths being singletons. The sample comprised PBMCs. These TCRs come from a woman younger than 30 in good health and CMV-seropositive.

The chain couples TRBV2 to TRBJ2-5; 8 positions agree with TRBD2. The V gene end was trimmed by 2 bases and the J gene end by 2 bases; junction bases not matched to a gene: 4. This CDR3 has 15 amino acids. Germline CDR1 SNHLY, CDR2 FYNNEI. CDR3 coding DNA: TGTGCCAGCAGTGAAATAACTAGCGGTCAAGAGACCCAGTACTTC. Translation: CASSEITSGQETQYF.

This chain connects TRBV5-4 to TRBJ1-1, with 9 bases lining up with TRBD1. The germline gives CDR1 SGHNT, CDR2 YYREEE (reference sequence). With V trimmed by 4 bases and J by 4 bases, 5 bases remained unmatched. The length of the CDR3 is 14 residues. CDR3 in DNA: TGTGCCAGCAGCCCACTGGGACAGGGCACTGAAGCTTTCTTT. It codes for CASSPLGQGTEAFF.

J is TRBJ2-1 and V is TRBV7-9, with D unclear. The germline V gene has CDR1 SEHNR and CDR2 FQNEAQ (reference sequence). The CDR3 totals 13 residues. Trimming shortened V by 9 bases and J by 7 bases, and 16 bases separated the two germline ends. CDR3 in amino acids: CASRLSERNEQFF. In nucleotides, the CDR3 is TGTGCCAGTCGACTTAGTGAACGGAATGAGCAGTTCTTC. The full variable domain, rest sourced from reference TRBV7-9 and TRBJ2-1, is DTGVSQNPRHKITKRGQNVTFRCDPISEHNRLYWYRQTLGQGPEFLTYFQNEAQLEKSRLLSDRFSAERPKGSFSTLEIQRTEQGDSAMYLCASRLSERNEQFFGPGTRLTVL.

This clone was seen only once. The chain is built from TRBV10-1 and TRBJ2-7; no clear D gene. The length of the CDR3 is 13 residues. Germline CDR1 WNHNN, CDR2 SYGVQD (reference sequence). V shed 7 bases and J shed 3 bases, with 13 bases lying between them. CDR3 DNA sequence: TGCGCCAGCAATAACGCCGTCGGCTACGAGCAGTACTTC. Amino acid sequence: CASNNAVGYEQYF.

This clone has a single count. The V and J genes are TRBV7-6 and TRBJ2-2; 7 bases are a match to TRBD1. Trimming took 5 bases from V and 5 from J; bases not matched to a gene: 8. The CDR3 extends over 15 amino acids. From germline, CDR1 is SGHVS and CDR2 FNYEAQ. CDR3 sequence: CASSQRQGWTGELFF. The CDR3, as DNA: TGTGCCAGCAGCCAAAGACAGGGATGGACCGGGGAGCTGTTTTTT.

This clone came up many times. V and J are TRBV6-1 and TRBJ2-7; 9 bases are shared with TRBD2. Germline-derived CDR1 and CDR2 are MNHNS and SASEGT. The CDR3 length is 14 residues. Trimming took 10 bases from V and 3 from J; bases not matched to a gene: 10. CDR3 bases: TGTGCCACCGCCTTGGGGACTAGCATCTACGAGCAGTACTTC. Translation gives CATALGTSIYEQYF.

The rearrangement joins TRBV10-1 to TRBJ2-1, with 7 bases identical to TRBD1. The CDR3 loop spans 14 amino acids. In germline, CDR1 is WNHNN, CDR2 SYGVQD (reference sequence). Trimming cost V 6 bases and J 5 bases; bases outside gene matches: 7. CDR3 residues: CASSRTGTNNEQFF. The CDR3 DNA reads TGCGCCAGCAGCCGGACAGGAACAAACAATGAGCAGTTCTTC.

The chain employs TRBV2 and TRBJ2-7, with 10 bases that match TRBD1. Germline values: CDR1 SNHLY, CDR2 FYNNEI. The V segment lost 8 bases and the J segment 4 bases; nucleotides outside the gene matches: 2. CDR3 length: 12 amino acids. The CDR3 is CASRTGGYEQYF. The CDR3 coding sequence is TGTGCCAGCCGGACAGGGGGGTACGAGCAGTACTTC.

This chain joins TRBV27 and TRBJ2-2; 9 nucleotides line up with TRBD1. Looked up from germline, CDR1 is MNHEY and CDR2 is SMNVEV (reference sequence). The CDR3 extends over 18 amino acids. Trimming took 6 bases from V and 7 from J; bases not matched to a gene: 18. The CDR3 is CASSPFRTGGVGLGELFF. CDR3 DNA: TGTGCCAGCAGCCCGTTCCGCACAGGGGGCGTTGGTCTCGGGGAGCTGTTTTTT.

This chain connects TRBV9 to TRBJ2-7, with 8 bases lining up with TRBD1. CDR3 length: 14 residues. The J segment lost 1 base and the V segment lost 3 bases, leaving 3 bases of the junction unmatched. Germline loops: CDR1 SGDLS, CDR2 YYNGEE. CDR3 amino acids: CASSADRVSYEQYF. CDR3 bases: TGTGCCAGCAGCGCGGACAGGGTGTCCTACGAGCAGTACTTC.

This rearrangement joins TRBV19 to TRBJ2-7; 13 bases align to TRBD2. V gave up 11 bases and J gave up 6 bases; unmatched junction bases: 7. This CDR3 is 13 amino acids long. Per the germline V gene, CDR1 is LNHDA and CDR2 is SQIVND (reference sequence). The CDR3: CAGTSGIFREQYF. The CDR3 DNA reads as TGTGCCGGGACTAGCGGGATTTTTCGCGAGCAGTACTTC.